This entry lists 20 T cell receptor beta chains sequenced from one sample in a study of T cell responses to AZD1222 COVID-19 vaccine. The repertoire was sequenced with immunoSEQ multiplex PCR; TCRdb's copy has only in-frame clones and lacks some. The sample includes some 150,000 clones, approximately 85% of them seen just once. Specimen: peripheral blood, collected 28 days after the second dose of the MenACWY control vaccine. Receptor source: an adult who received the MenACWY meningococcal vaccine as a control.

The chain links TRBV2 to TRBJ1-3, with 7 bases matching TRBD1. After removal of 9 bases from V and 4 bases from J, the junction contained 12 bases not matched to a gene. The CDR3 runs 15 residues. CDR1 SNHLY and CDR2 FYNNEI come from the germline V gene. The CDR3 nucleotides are TGTGCCAGGACCACAGGGGCGGAATTCGGAAACACCATATATTTT. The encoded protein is CARTTGAEFGNTIYF. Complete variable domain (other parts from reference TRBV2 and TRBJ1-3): EPEVTQTPSHQVTQMGQEVILRCVPISNHLYFYWYRQILGQKVEFLVSFYNNEISEKSEIFDDQFSVERPDGSNFTLKIRSTKLEDSAMYFCARTTGAEFGNTIYFGEGSWLTVV.

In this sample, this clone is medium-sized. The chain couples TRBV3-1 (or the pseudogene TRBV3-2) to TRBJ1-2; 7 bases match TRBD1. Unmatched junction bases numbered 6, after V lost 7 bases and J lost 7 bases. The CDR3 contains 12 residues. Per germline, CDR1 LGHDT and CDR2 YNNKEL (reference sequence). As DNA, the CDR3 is TGTGCCAGCACCCGACAGGGTAGTGGCTACACCTTC. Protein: CASTRQGSGYTF.

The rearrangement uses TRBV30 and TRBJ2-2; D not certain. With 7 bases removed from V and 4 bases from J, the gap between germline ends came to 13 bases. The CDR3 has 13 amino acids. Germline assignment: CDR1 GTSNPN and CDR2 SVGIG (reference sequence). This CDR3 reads CASSKGFTGELFF. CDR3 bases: TGTGCCTCGTCAAAGGGTTTCACCGGGGAGCTGTTTTTT.

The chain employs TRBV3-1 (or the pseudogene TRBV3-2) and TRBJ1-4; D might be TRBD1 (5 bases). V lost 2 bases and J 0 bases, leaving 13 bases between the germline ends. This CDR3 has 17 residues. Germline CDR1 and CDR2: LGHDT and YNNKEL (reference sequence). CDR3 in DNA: TGTGCCAGCAGCCAACCGCCCGGGGCGACAACTAATGAAAAACTGTTTTTT. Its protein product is CASSQPPGATTNEKLFF.

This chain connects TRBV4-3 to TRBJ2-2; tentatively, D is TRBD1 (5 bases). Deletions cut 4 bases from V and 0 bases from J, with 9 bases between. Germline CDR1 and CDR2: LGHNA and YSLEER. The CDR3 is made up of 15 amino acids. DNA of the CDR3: TGCGCCAGCAGCCTTGGACACTCGAACACCGGGGAGCTGTTTTTT. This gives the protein CASSLGHSNTGELFF.

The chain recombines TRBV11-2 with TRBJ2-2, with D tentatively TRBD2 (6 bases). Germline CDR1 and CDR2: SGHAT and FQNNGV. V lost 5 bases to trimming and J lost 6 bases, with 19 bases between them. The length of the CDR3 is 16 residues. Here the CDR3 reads CASSSLRRAEAGELFF. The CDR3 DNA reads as TGTGCCAGCAGCAGCCTGAGGAGGGCCGAAGCCGGGGAGCTGTTTTTT.

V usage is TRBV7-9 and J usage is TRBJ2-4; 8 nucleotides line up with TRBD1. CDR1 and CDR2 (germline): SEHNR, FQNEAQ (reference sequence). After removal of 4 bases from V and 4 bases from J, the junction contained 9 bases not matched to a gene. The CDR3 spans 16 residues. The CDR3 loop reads CASSSTGTGAKNIQYF. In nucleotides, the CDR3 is TGTGCCAGCAGCTCGACCGGGACAGGCGCTAAAAACATTCAGTACTTC.

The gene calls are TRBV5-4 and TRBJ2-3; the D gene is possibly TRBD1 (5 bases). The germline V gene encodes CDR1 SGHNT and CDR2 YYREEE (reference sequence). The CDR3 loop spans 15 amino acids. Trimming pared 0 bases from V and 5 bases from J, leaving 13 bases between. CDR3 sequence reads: CASSLAKQGRDTQYF. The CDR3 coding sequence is TGTGCCAGCAGCTTGGCCAAGCAGGGCAGAGATACGCAGTATTTT.

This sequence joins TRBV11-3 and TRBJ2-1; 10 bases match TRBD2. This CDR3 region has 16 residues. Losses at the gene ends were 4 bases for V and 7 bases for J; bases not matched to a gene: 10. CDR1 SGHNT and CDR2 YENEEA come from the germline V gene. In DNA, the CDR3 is TGTGCCAGCAGCTCTATTGAAGCGGGAGGGTTTAATGAGCAGTTCTTC. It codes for CASSSIEAGGFNEQFF.

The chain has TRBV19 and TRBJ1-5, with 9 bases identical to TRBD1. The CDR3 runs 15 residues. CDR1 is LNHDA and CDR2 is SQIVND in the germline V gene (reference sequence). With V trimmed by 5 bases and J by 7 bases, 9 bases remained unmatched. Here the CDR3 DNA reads TGTGCCAGTAGTCCGACAGGGGGGGCCTTGCAGCCCCAGCATTTT. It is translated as CASSPTGGALQPQHF.

DNA of the CDR3: TGTGCCAGCAGCTTCTGGGGGCAGGATTCACCCCTCCACTTT. This translates into CASSFWGQDSPLHF. The rearrangement joins TRBV7-9 to TRBJ1-6, with D possibly TRBD1 on 6 matching bases. Trimming left V 3 bases short and J 8 bases short, with 11 bases between. Germline CDR1 and CDR2: SEHNR and FQNEAQ (reference sequence). The CDR3 runs to 14 residues.

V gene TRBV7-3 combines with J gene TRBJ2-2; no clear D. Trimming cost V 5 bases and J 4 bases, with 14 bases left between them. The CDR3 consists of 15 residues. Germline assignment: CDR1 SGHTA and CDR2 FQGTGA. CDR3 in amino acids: CASSPGPQRTGELFF. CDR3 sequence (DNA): TGTGCCAGCAGCCCTGGACCCCAGCGCACCGGGGAGCTGTTTTTT. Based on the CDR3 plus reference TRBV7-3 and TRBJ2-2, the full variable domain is GAGVSQTPSNKVTEKGKYVELRCDPISGHTALYWYRQSLGQGPEFLIYFQGTGAADDSGLPNDRFFAVRPEGSVSTLKIQRTERGDSAVYLCASSPGPQRTGELFFGEGSRLTVL.

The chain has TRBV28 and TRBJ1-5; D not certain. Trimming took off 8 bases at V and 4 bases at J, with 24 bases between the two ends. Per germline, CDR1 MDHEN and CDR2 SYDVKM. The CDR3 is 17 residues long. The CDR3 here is CASLPWGRTRPNQPQHF. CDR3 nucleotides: TGTGCCAGCCTGCCCTGGGGTAGGACCCGCCCAAATCAGCCCCAGCATTTT.

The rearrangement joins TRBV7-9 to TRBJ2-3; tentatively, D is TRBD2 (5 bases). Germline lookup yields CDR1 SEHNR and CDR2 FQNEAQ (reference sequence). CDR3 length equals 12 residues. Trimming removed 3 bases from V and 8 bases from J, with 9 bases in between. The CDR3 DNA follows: TGTGCCAGCAGCTTCTCGGCGGGTACGCAGTATTTT. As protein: CASSFSAGTQYF.

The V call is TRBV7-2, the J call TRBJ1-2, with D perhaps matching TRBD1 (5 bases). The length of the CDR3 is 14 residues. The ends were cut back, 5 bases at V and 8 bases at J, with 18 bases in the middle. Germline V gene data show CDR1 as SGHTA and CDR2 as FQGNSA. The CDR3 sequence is CASSPGTGFTGYTF. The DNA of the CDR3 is TGTGCCAGCAGCCCGGGGACGGGTTTCACAGGCTACACCTTC.

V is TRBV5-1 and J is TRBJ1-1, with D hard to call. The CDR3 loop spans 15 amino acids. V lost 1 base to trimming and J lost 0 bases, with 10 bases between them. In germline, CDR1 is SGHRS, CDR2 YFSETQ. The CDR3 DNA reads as TGCGCCAGCAGCTTGTTAAGTAACATGAACACTGAAGCTTTCTTT. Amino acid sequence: CASSLLSNMNTEAFF.

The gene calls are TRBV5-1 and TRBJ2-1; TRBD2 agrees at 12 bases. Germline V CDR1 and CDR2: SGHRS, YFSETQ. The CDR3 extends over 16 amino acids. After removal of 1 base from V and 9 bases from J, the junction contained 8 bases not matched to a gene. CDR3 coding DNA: TGCGCCAGCAGCTTGATTCTAGCGGGAGGGCCGAGTGAGCAGTTCTTC. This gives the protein CASSLILAGGPSEQFF.

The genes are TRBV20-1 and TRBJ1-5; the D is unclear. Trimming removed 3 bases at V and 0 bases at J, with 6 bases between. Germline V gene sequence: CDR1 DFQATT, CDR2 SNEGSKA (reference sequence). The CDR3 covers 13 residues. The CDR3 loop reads CSASSDSNQPQHF. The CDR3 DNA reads TGCAGTGCTAGTTCGGATAGCAATCAGCCCCAGCATTTT.

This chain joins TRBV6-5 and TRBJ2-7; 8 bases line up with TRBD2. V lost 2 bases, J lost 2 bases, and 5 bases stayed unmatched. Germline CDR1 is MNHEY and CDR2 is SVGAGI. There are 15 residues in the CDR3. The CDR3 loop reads CASSYVLAGPYEQYF. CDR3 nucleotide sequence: TGTGCCAGCAGTTACGTGCTAGCGGGCCCCTACGAGCAGTACTTC.

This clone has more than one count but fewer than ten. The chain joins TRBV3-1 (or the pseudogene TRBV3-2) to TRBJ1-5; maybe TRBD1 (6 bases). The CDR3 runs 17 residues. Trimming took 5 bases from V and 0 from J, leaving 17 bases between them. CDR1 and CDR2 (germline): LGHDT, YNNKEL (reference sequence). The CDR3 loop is CASSSRLGQGSNQPQHF. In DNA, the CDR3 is TGTGCCAGCAGCTCTAGGTTGGGACAAGGTAGCAATCAGCCCCAGCATTTT.